Listed below are T cell receptor beta chains from one sample, sequenced in a study of blood T cell repertoires in COVID-19. Here immunoSEQ multiplex PCR was the method, and the copy in TCRdb shows in-frame clones only, minus some. The sample records a few hundred thousand clones, more than 75% being singletons. Sequencing was done on a sample of peripheral blood. The receptor set was obtained from a man aged 35-49 years with active or convalescent COVID-19. The CDR3 runs from the conserved cysteine through the conserved F or W. The D gene is left open where the match is weak.

V gene,J gene,D gene,CDR3 protein,CDR3 DNA
TRBV15,TRBJ1-2,NA,CATSREITGDYGYTF,TGTGCCACCAGCAGAGAAATCACGGGGGACTATGGCTACACCTTC
TRBV28,TRBJ1-1,TRBD1,CASSFSDRLNTEAFF,TGTGCCAGCAGTTTCTCGGACAGGCTCAACACTGAAGCTTTCTTT
TRBV30,TRBJ1-3,NA,CAWSVLKYDTIYF,TGTGCCTGGAGTGTATTAAAATATGACACCATATATTTT
TRBV27,TRBJ2-1,NA,CASSYTAYNEQFF,TGTGCCAGCAGTTATACAGCATACAATGAGCAGTTCTTC
TRBV5-6,TRBJ2-1,TRBD1,CASSPNPLGQGREQFF,TGTGCCAGCAGCCCCAACCCCCTAGGACAGGGACGTGAGCAGTTCTTC
TRBV30,TRBJ1-2,NA,CAWSGQGLIGYTF,TGTGCCTGGAGTGGGCAGGGGTTAATTGGCTACACCTTC
TRBV6-6,TRBJ1-2,NA,CASSAGVGYTF,TGTGCCAGCAGCGCAGGGGTTGGCTACACCTTC
TRBV7-3,TRBJ1-4,NA,CASSLVFPSCRAFLANEKLFF,TGTGCCAGCAGCTTAGTCTTCCCGTCATGCAGGGCGTTCCTTGCTAATGAAAAACTGTTTTTT
TRBV4-1,TRBJ2-3,TRBD1,CASSQGGGRGFTDTQYF,TGCGCCAGCAGCCAAGGCGGAGGCAGGGGGTTCACAGATACGCAGTATTTT
TRBV12-3/TRBV12-4,TRBJ2-7,NA,CASSFRVGYEQYF,TGTGCCAGCAGTTTCCGGGTCGGGTACGAGCAGTACTTC
TRBV3-1/TRBV3-2,TRBJ2-3,TRBD2,CASSQRPPLAGLTDTQYF,TGTGCCAGCAGCCAACGGCCCCCCCTAGCGGGCCTGACAGATACGCAGTATTTT
TRBV5-8,TRBJ1-2,NA,CASSRNRDTGRNGYTF,TGTGCCAGCAGCCGTAACCGGGACACCGGTCGGAATGGCTACACCTTC
TRBV6-4,TRBJ2-1,TRBD2,CASTILTSGPYNEQFF,TGTGCCAGCACCATCCTGACTAGCGGACCGTACAATGAGCAGTTCTTC
TRBV11-2,TRBJ2-3,NA,CASRRPGLGTDTQYF,TGTGCCAGCAGACGCCCGGGACTTGGCACAGATACGCAGTATTTT
TRBV28,TRBJ2-7,TRBD1,CASKPTGFSYEQYF,TGTGCCAGCAAGCCGACAGGGTTTAGCTACGAGCAGTACTTC
TRBV19,TRBJ2-7,TRBD1,CASSGTGGGEQYF,TGTGCCAGTAGTGGGACAGGGGGAGGCGAGCAGTACTTC
TRBV27,TRBJ1-4,NA,CASRTDLNEKLFF,TGTGCCAGCAGGACAGACCTGAATGAAAAACTGTTTTTT
TRBV7-9,TRBJ1-1,TRBD1,CASSLFQGAPGTEAFF,TGTGCCAGCAGCTTATTTCAGGGGGCGCCGGGAACTGAAGCTTTCTTT